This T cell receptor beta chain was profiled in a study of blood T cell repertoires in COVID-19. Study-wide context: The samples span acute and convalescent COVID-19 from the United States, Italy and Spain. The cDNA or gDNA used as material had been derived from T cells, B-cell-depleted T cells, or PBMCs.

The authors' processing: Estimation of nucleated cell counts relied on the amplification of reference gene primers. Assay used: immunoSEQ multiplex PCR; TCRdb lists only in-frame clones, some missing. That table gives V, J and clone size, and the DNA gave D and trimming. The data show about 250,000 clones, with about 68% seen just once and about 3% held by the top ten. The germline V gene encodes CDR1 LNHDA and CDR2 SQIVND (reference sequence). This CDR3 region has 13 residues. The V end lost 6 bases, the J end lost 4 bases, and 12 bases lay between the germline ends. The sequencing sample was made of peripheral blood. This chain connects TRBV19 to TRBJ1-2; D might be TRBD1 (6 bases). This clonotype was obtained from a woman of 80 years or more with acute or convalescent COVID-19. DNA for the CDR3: TGTGCCAGTAGGGGGATGGACAGCTATGGCTACACCTTC. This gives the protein CASRGMDSYGYTF. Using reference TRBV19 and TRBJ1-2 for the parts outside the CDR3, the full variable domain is DGGITQSPKYLFRKEGQNVTLSCEQNLNHDAMYWYRQDPGQGLRLIYYSQIVNDFQKGDIAEGYSVSREKKESFPLTVTSAQKNPTAFYLCASRGMDSYGYTFGSGTRLTVV.